These T cell receptor beta chains were read from a single sample in a study of regulatory T cells in long-lasting Graves disease. TCRdb reanalysed the multiplex PCR reads using MiXCR and keeps one entry per CDR3 protein. This sample has about 460,000 distinct CDR3 sequences, with about 22% found just once. The sequenced sample was peripheral blood mononuclear cells (PBMCs), obtained when the disease was refractory, from a patient treated with antithyroid drugs. The receptors were gathered from a female donor with Graves disease. CDR3s include the opening cysteine and the closing phenylalanine or tryptophan. A D gene is named only where the DNA matches it firmly. The size of a clone is reported for some rows only, either as once, few or many, or as a class for expanded clones.

d_gene: .; v_gene: TRBV4-3; j_gene: TRBJ1-4; abundance: many; CDR3aa: CASSRNRGEKLFF; CDR3nt: TGCGCCAGCAGCCGAAATAGGGGTGAAAAACTGTTTTTT
d_gene: .; v_gene: TRBV28; j_gene: TRBJ2-6; abundance: .; CDR3aa: CASKPAAGANVLTF; CDR3nt: TGTGCCAGCAAGCCGGCAGCTGGGGCCAACGTCCTGACTTTC
d_gene: .; v_gene: TRBV19; j_gene: TRBJ1-3; abundance: .; CDR3aa: CASSTTDSGNTIYF; CDR3nt: TGTGCCAGTAGTACCACAGACTCTGGAAACACCATATATTTT
d_gene: .; v_gene: TRBV7-9; j_gene: TRBJ2-5; abundance: many; CDR3aa: CASSLANGGQETQYF; CDR3nt: TGTGCCAGCAGCTTAGCGAACGGCGGCCAAGAGACCCAGTACTTC
d_gene: .; v_gene: TRBV30; j_gene: TRBJ1-5; abundance: .; CDR3aa: CAWSVRGQPYSNQPQHF; CDR3nt: TGTGCCTGGAGTGTACGCGGTCAACCCTATAGCAATCAGCCCCAGCATTTT
d_gene: .; v_gene: TRBV3-1; j_gene: TRBJ1-1; abundance: .; CDR3aa: CASSQDSPGNTEAFF; CDR3nt: TGTGCCAGCAGCCAAGATTCGCCAGGGAACACTGAAGCTTTCTTT
d_gene: TRBD1; v_gene: TRBV6-1; j_gene: TRBJ2-2; abundance: .; CDR3aa: CASSGQGGAGELFF; CDR3nt: TGTGCCAGCAGTGGACAGGGTGGCGCCGGGGAGCTGTTTTTT
d_gene: TRBD2; v_gene: TRBV6-5; j_gene: TRBJ2-7; abundance: .; CDR3aa: CASSLRTSGRRNEDQSEQYF; CDR3nt: TGTGCCAGCAGTTTACGGACTAGCGGGAGACGCAACGAAGATCAGAGCGAGCAGTACTTC
d_gene: .; v_gene: TRBV20-1; j_gene: TRBJ2-3; abundance: .; CDR3aa: CSAPGRGLGTDTQYF; CDR3nt: TGCAGTGCACCTGGTAGGGGCTTGGGTACAGATACGCAGTATTTT
d_gene: TRBD2; v_gene: TRBV7-2; j_gene: TRBJ2-5; abundance: .; CDR3aa: CASSLDLMREPRETQYF; CDR3nt: TGTGCCAGCAGCTTAGACCTCATGCGGGAGCCCCGGGAGACCCAGTACTTC
d_gene: .; v_gene: TRBV24-1; j_gene: TRBJ2-5; abundance: few; CDR3aa: CATSDLRPRGFETQYF; CDR3nt: TGTGCCACCAGTGATTTGCGGCCCAGGGGCTTCGAGACCCAGTACTTC
d_gene: .; v_gene: TRBV18; j_gene: TRBJ2-5; abundance: .; CDR3aa: CASSSGKETQYF; CDR3nt: TGTGCCAGCTCATCCGGGAAGGAGACCCAGTACTTC
d_gene: .; v_gene: TRBV11-3; j_gene: TRBJ1-4; abundance: many; CDR3aa: CASSLSPLPMDEKLFF; CDR3nt: TGTGCCAGCAGCCTTAGCCCCCTTCCAATGGATGAAAAACTGTTTTTT
d_gene: TRBD1; v_gene: TRBV7-9; j_gene: TRBJ2-7; abundance: .; CDR3aa: CASSADSGGYEQYF; CDR3nt: TGTGCCAGCAGCGCAGACTCAGGGGGCTACGAGCAGTACTTC
d_gene: .; v_gene: TRBV12-3/TRBV12-4; j_gene: TRBJ1-1; abundance: many; CDR3aa: CASSLIGVDTEAFF; CDR3nt: TGTGCCAGCAGTTTAATCGGGGTGGACACTGAAGCTTTCTTT
d_gene: .; v_gene: TRBV7-2; j_gene: TRBJ1-6; abundance: few; CDR3aa: CASSRLGQGNSPLHF; CDR3nt: TGTGCCAGCAGCCGGCTGGGCCAGGGCAATTCACCCCTCCACTTT
d_gene: TRBD1; v_gene: TRBV28; j_gene: TRBJ1-5; abundance: .; CDR3aa: CVNSYGQGQNQPQHF; CDR3nt: TGTGTCAACAGTTATGGACAGGGGCAGAATCAGCCCCAGCATTTT
d_gene: .; v_gene: TRBV20-1; j_gene: TRBJ1-6; abundance: many; CDR3aa: CSARLGVDSPLHF; CDR3nt: TGCAGTGCTAGATTGGGAGTTGATTCACCCCTCCACTTT
d_gene: .; v_gene: TRBV24-1; j_gene: TRBJ1-6; abundance: .; CDR3aa: CATSVESRSYNSPLHF; CDR3nt: TGTGCCACCAGTGTGGAGAGTCGCTCCTATAATTCACCCCTCCACTTT
d_gene: .; v_gene: TRBV13; j_gene: TRBJ1-1; abundance: many; CDR3aa: CASSLGDWDAFF; CDR3nt: TGTGCCAGCAGCTTAGGCGACTGGGATGCTTTCTTT
d_gene: .; v_gene: TRBV20-1; j_gene: TRBJ1-2; abundance: many; CDR3aa: CSASAGVDYGYTF; CDR3nt: TGCAGTGCTAGCGCGGGGGTAGACTATGGCTACACCTTC
d_gene: .; v_gene: TRBV27; j_gene: TRBJ2-5; abundance: .; CDR3aa: CASSLLQGEGETQYF; CDR3nt: TGTGCCAGCAGTCTACTACAGGGGGAGGGGGAGACCCAGTACTTC
d_gene: .; v_gene: TRBV7-9; j_gene: TRBJ2-7; abundance: few; CDR3aa: CASSKAYEQYF; CDR3nt: TGTGCCAGCAGCAAGGCATACGAGCAGTACTTC
d_gene: TRBD2; v_gene: TRBV7-2; j_gene: TRBJ2-5; abundance: many; CDR3aa: CASSPGVAGGETQYF; CDR3nt: TGTGCCAGCAGCCCCGGGGTGGCGGGAGGGGAGACCCAGTACTTC
d_gene: .; v_gene: TRBV28; j_gene: TRBJ1-2; abundance: many; CDR3aa: CASSLLRANYGYTF; CDR3nt: TGTGCCAGCAGTTTACTTCGAGCTAACTATGGCTACACCTTC
d_gene: TRBD1; v_gene: TRBV6-1; j_gene: TRBJ1-2; abundance: few; CDR3aa: CASSRTGRLANYGYTF; CDR3nt: TGTGCCAGCAGCCGGACAGGGAGATTAGCTAACTATGGCTACACCTTC
d_gene: TRBD2; v_gene: TRBV12-3/TRBV12-4; j_gene: TRBJ2-3; abundance: .; CDR3aa: CASRWTSGDTDTQYF; CDR3nt: TGTGCCAGCAGATGGACTAGCGGGGACACAGATACGCAGTATTTT
d_gene: .; v_gene: TRBV27; j_gene: TRBJ2-6; abundance: many; CDR3aa: CARGRTPPGANVLTF; CDR3nt: TGTGCCAGGGGACGGACCCCCCCTGGGGCCAACGTCCTGACTTTC
d_gene: TRBD1; v_gene: TRBV6-2/TRBV6-3; j_gene: TRBJ1-1; abundance: .; CDR3aa: CASSVAGGGLTEAFF; CDR3nt: TGTGCCAGCAGTGTGGCAGGGGGCGGATTGACTGAAGCTTTCTTT
d_gene: .; v_gene: TRBV15; j_gene: TRBJ2-7; abundance: many; CDR3aa: CATSRDGDFYEQYF; CDR3nt: TGTGCCACCAGCAGAGACGGGGACTTCTACGAGCAGTACTTC
d_gene: .; v_gene: TRBV7-3; j_gene: TRBJ2-7; abundance: few; CDR3aa: CASTPGTLQLGQYF; CDR3nt: TGTGCCAGCACCCCCGGCACATTACAGCTGGGGCAGTACTTC
d_gene: .; v_gene: TRBV6-2/TRBV6-3; j_gene: TRBJ1-1; abundance: .; CDR3aa: CASSYAIGGDTDIGTEAFF; CDR3nt: TGTGCCAGCAGTTACGCCATTGGAGGGGACACCGACATAGGGACTGAAGCTTTCTTT
d_gene: TRBD2; v_gene: TRBV2; j_gene: TRBJ2-3; abundance: many; CDR3aa: CASSVLFSGADTQYF; CDR3nt: TGTGCCAGCAGTGTACTGTTTAGCGGGGCAGATACGCAGTATTTT
d_gene: TRBD1; v_gene: TRBV5-1; j_gene: TRBJ1-1; abundance: .; CDR3aa: CASSDRTGAMNTEAFF; CDR3nt: TGCGCCAGCAGCGACCGGACAGGGGCCATGAACACTGAAGCTTTCTTT
d_gene: .; v_gene: TRBV4-3; j_gene: TRBJ2-5; abundance: few; CDR3aa: CASSRQKGETQYF; CDR3nt: TGCGCCAGCAGCCGACAAAAGGGGGAGACCCAGTACTTC
d_gene: .; v_gene: TRBV6-2/TRBV6-3; j_gene: TRBJ1-5; abundance: many; CDR3aa: CASTPRAGNQPQHF; CDR3nt: TGTGCCAGCACCCCCCGGGCGGGCAATCAGCCCCAGCATTTT
d_gene: TRBD2; v_gene: TRBV7-2; j_gene: TRBJ2-2; abundance: .; CDR3aa: CASSATSGRATGELFF; CDR3nt: TGTGCCAGCAGCGCGACTAGCGGGAGGGCCACCGGGGAGCTGTTTTTT
d_gene: .; v_gene: TRBV12-3/TRBV12-4; j_gene: TRBJ1-5; abundance: many; CDR3aa: CASSLNGNQPQHF; CDR3nt: TGTGCCAGCAGTTTAAACGGCAATCAGCCCCAGCATTTT
d_gene: .; v_gene: TRBV7-6; j_gene: TRBJ1-1; abundance: .; CDR3aa: CASSSQGYATEAFF; CDR3nt: TGTGCCAGCAGCTCACAGGGATATGCGACTGAAGCTTTCTTT
d_gene: .; v_gene: TRBV30; j_gene: TRBJ1-1; abundance: many; CDR3aa: CAWSQMNTEAFF; CDR3nt: TGTGCCTGGAGTCAGATGAACACTGAAGCTTTCTTT
d_gene: TRBD1; v_gene: TRBV28; j_gene: TRBJ1-5; abundance: many; CDR3aa: CASSLTGRNQPQHF; CDR3nt: TGTGCCAGCAGTTTGACAGGGCGGAATCAGCCCCAGCATTTT
d_gene: TRBD2; v_gene: TRBV7-2; j_gene: TRBJ2-1; abundance: .; CDR3aa: CASSSTGLAGVYNEQFF; CDR3nt: TGTGCCAGCAGCTCGACGGGACTAGCGGGGGTTTACAATGAGCAGTTCTTC